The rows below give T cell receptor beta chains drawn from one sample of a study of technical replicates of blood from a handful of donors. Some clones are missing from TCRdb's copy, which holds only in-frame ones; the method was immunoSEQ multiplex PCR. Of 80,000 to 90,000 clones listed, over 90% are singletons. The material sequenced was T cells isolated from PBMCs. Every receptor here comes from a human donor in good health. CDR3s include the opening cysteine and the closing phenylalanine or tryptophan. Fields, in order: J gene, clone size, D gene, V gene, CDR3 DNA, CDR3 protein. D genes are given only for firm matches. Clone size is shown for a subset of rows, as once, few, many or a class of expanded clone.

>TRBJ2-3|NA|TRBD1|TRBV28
TGTGCCAGCAGTTCCTCTTCTCCTCGGGACAGGGCGTACTACATCACAGATACGCAGTATTTT
CASSSSSPRDRAYYITDTQYF
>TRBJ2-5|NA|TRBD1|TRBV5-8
TGTGCCAGCAGCCAACCCACAGGGGAGGAGACCCAGTACTTC
CASSQPTGEETQYF
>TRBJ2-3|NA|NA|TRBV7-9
TGTGCCAGCAGCTCTAGCAGCACAGATACGCAGTATTTT
CASSSSSTDTQYF
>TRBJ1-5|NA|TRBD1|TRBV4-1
TGCGCCAGCAGCCACGGGACAGGGGTTCAGCCCCAGCATTTT
CASSHGTGVQPQHF
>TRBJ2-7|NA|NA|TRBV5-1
TGCGCCAGCAGCTCAACACCATCCTCCTACGAGCAGTACTTC
CASSSTPSSYEQYF
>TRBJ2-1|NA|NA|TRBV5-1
TGCGCCAGCAGCATGCGCAATGAGCAGTTCTTC
CASSMRNEQFF
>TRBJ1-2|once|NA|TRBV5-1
TGCGCCAGCAGCTTGGGAGGCGGGAGTTCCTTCTATGGCTACACCTTC
CASSLGGGSSFYGYTF
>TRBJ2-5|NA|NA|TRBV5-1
TGCGCCAGCAGGAGGAGTGAGGGAAGAGAGACCCAGTACTTC
CASRRSEGRETQYF
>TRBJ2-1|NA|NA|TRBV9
TGTGCCAGCAGCGTAGTTGGGGGCCCCTCCTACAATGAGCAGTTCTTC
CASSVVGGPSYNEQFF
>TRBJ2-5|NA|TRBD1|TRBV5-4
TGTGCCAGCAGCTTAATACAGGGGGCGGGCCTACAAGAGACCCAGTACTTC
CASSLIQGAGLQETQYF